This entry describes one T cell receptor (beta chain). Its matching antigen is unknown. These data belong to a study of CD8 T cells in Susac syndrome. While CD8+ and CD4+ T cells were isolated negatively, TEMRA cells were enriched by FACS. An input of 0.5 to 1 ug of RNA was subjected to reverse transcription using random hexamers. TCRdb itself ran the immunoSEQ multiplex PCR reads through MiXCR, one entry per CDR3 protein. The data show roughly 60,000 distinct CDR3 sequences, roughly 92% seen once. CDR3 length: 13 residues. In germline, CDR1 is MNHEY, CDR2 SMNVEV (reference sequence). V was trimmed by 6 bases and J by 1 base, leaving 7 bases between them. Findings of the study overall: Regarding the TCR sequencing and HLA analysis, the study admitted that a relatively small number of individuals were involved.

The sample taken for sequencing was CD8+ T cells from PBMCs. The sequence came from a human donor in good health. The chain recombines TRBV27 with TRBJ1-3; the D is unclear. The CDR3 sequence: CASSLGSGNTIYF. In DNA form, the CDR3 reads TGTGCCAGCAGCCTGGGGTCTGGAAACACCATATATTTT.